This T cell receptor beta chain appears in the sequencing data of a study of blood T cell repertoires in COVID-19. The sample holds many counts of this clone. The CDR3 is made up of 12 amino acids. Trimming stripped 6 bases from V and 7 bases from J, with 11 bases between. Contact with a PCR-confirmed or clinician-diagnosed COVID-19 case occurred within 2 weeks of entry. This table comes from immunoSEQ multiplex PCR, and its TCRdb copy is limited to in-frame clones, with some not included. The table shows fewer than 250,000 clones, with 83% occurring only once. This chain uses TRBV5-7 with TRBJ1-5; D gene uncertain. TRBV5-7 is recorded as an ORF, its role being uncertain. The clonotype was recovered from a woman between 50 and 59 years old who had been exposed to COVID-19. Specimen: PBMCs or T cells enriched from blood (not recorded which). CDR3 loop: CASTDSWQPQHF. In DNA form, the CDR3 reads TGTGCCAGCACCGACTCCTGGCAGCCCCAGCATTTT.